Listed below are T cell receptor beta chains from one sample, sequenced in a study of cytomegalovirus exposure and HLA in healthy donors. The protocol was immunoSEQ multiplex PCR, while the TCRdb copy is restricted to in-frame clones and leaves out a portion. The sample includes more than 150,000 clones, about 80% seen only once; the top ten take 2.8%. The sample was PBMCs. The origin of the receptors is a young woman in good health and CMV-seropositive. Both conserved end residues are trimmed from each CDR3. Each record gives: V gene, CDR3 protein.

TRBV29-1,SVEGQGAENYEQY
TRBV2,ASSEDIEQF
TRBV29-1,SVPRQGAHLGYT
TRBV27,ASSLSERYEQY
TRBV6-5,ASNENIIQGAEAF
TRBV6-5,ASSRTEYNSPLH
TRBV21-1,ASSKQYEQY
TRBV7-8,ASSRLPGGGKAF
TRBV4-2,ASSQLRGQGANTEAF
TRBV7-6,ASSLNRGEKLF
TRBV5-4,ASSHMVGGGETQY
TRBV5-1,ASSLALEAYEQY
TRBV7-2,ASSLASGGAPYEQY
TRBV5-6,ASSLFYGNSNQPQH
TRBV6-1,ASSGPSLSGGAETQY
TRBV7-7,ASSQDSTGELF
TRBV9,ASSEGAGVGTDTQY
TRBV27,ASILQH
TRBV11-2,ASRPLGGGPPYEQY
TRBV7-6,ASSLELGSPLH
TRBV4-1,ASSSPTKGNYGYT
TRBV7-2,ASSLAPRYYEQY
TRBV2,ASKFRGPMNTEAF
TRBV19,ASQTGITEAF
TRBV9,ASSATGSGKDTQY
TRBV5-4,ASSPEGGMKKLF
TRBV19,ASSLYYRLGNYGYT
TRBV2,ASSAPGYEQY
TRBV14,ASSDIGQGSDTQY
TRBV2,ASAGGPEAF
TRBV28,ASSLRGSYNSPLH
TRBV7-9,ASSYLQANTEAF